The 8 T cell receptor beta chains listed next were all sequenced from one sample in a study of T cells after yellow fever vaccination. Each CDR3 protein gets one entry after TCRdb re-called the 5' RACE reads with MiXCR. The repertoire holds more than 450,000 distinct CDR3 sequences, with roughly 22% as singletons. Sequencing was performed on PBMCs, taken approximately 20 days after the first yellow fever vaccination. The receptors come from a man between 18 and 35 years old who received the YFV17D yellow fever vaccine.

The chain couples TRBV3-1 to TRBJ2-1; D not resolved. V lost 0 bases and J 10 bases, leaving 10 bases between the germline ends. This CDR3 comprises 13 residues. Germline CDR1 is LGHDT and CDR2 is YNNKEL (reference sequence). The CDR3 here is CASSQDPPVEQFF. CDR3 DNA: TGTGCCAGCAGCCAAGATCCCCCGGTAGAGCAGTTCTTC.

The V gene is TRBV7-2, the J gene TRBJ2-7; TRBD1 aligns across 8 bases. Germline-derived CDR1 and CDR2 are SGHTA and FQGNSA. This CDR3 is 13 amino acids long. Trimming cost V 5 bases and J 4 bases; bases outside gene matches: 4. The CDR3 protein is CASSKTGEYEQYF. CDR3 sequence (DNA): TGTGCCAGCAGCAAGACAGGGGAGTACGAGCAGTACTTC.

This clonotype was recorded a few times. The chain carries TRBV6-1 and TRBJ2-2; tentatively, D is TRBD2 (7 bases). Germline lookup yields CDR1 MNHNS and CDR2 SASEGT. V was trimmed by 8 bases and J by 0 bases, leaving 16 bases between them. This CDR3 region has 16 residues. CDR3 DNA sequence: TGTGCCAGCTCCGGGGCGGGGGCGGCGAACACCGGGGAGCTGTTTTTT. Its protein product is CASSGAGAANTGELFF.

This clonotype was picked up many times. The chain has TRBV4-2 and TRBJ2-3, with no clear D. Germline V gene data show CDR1 as LGHNA and CDR2 as YNFKEQ. This CDR3 comprises 12 residues. Trimming pared 0 bases from V and 6 bases from J, leaving 4 bases between. This CDR3 is CASSQEYDTQYF. CDR3 in DNA: TGTGCCAGCAGCCAAGAGTATGATACGCAGTATTTT.

The V call is TRBV28, the J call TRBJ2-3; the match to TRBD2 covers 8 bases. The CDR3 runs to 16 residues. Germline CDR1 MDHEN, CDR2 SYDVKM. Trimming cost V 5 bases and J 2 bases; bases outside gene matches: 9. The DNA for the CDR3 is TGTGCCAGCAGTCCGTCTCGAGCGGGGGACACAGATACGCAGTATTTT. Translated: CASSPSRAGDTDTQYF.

This clonotype was detected only a few times. The rearrangement uses TRBV4-1 and TRBJ2-2; 11 bases are a match to TRBD1. CDR3 size: 19 residues. Trimming cost V 0 bases and J 0 bases; bases outside gene matches: 6. Germline V CDR1 and CDR2: MGHRA, YSYEKL. CDR3 residues: CASSQDVGQGATNTGELFF. CDR3 coding DNA: TGCGCCAGCAGCCAAGATGTTGGACAGGGGGCAACGAACACCGGGGAGCTGTTTTTT.

This clonotype was detected a few times. The chain links TRBV24-1 to TRBJ2-7; TRBD1 is a possible D gene (6 bases). Germline lookup yields CDR1 KGHDR and CDR2 SFDVKD. V lost 3 bases, J lost 3 bases, and 20 bases lay in between. CDR3 length: 17 amino acids. The CDR3 DNA sequence: TGTGCCACCAGTGATACCAGGGGAATAGTCCGTCTCTACGAGCAGTACTTC. Translating gives CATSDTRGIVRLYEQYF.

This clonotype appeared once. The chain employs TRBV6-2 or TRBV6-3 and TRBJ1-1, with 8 bases identical to TRBD1. There are 11 residues in the CDR3. CDR1 is MNHEY and CDR2 is SVGEGT in the germline V gene. Trimming removed 8 bases from V and 9 bases from J; junction bases left unmatched: 5. The chain's CDR3 is CASLRDRQAFF. CDR3 nucleotide sequence: TGTGCCAGCCTCCGGGACAGGCAAGCTTTCTTT.